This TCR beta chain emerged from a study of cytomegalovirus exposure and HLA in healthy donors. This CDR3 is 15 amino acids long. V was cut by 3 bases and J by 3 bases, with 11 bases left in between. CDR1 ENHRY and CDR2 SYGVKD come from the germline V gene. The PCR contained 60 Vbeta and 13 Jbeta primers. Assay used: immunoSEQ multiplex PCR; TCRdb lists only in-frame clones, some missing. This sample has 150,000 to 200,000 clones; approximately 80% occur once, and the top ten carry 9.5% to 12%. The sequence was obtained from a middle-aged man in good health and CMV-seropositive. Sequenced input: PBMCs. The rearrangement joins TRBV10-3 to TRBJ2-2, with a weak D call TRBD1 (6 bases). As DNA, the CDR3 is TGTGCCATCAGTGATTTAGGGGGAGACACCGGGGAGCTGTTTTTT. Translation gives CAISDLGGDTGELFF.